This T cell receptor beta chain was recovered during a study of CD8+ T cells in alopecia areata. As the sequencing template, cDNA was produced by extracting RNA and reverse transcribing it. The method was immunoSEQ multiplex PCR; TCRdb's version includes in-frame clones alone and lacks a portion of them. Among a few hundred thousand clones, over 60% were seen once, and the ten largest hold 1% to 1.5%. The CDR3 extends over 13 amino acids. Trimming took 7 bases from V and 2 from J, leaving 14 bases between them. CDR1 is GTSNPN, CDR2 SVGIG, per germline (reference sequence). Treatment specified: oral pan-JAK inhibitor, 5-10 mg twice daily.

The V gene is TRBV30, the J gene TRBJ2-5; D unclear. The specimen was CD4+ T cells sorted from blood, collected between weeks 43 and 45, from a patient treated with tofacitinib. This clonotype was obtained from a human donor with alopecia areata. The CDR3 DNA follows: TGTGCCTCGACGTGGCTGATGCAAGAGACCCAGTACTTC. Translation: CASTWLMQETQYF.